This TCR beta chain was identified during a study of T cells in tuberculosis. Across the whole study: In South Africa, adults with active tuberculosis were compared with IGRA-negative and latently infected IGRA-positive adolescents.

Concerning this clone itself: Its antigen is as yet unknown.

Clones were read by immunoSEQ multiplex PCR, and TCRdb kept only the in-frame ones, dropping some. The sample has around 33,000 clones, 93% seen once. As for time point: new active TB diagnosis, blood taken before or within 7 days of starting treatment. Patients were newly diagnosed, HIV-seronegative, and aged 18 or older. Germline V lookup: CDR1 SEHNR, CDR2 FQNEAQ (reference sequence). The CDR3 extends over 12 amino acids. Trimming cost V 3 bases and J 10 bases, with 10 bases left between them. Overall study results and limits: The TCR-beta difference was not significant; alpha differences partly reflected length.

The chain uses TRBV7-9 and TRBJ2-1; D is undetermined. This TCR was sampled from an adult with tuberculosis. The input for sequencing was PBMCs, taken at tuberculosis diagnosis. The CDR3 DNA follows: TGTGCCAGCAGCTTGCTAGAGAAAGAGCAGTTCTTC. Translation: CASSLLEKEQFF.